This T cell receptor beta chain was identified during a study of CD8+ T cells in alopecia areata. About this clone itself: Its antigen is currently unknown.

Study-level results: Sequenced scalp T cells also include alphabeta T cells resident in normal skin. Lesional scalp displayed greater clonality than normal scalp, most notably in alopecia totalis/universalis.

CD4+ cells obtained from four or five patients were subjected to sorting into CD25+CD127- cells. Peripheral blood samples and lesional scalp punch biopsies were obtained from alopecia areata patients. A FACSAria was used to sort CD4+ and CD8+ T cells. These cells came from PBMCs. Reverse transcription of extracted RNA yielded cDNA, which provided the sequencing template. Assay: immunoSEQ multiplex PCR; the TCRdb copy retains only in-frame clones and omits some. The table includes about 14,000 clones, 45% to 60% detected once. The source is a human donor with alopecia areata. The sample taken for sequencing was CD4+ Tregs sorted from blood.

In nucleotides, the CDR3 is TGTGCCAGCAGCCCCGACAGGGGGCCCTACGAGCAGTACTTC. Its protein product is CASSPDRGPYEQYF. J is TRBJ2-7 and V is TRBV9; 10 bases match TRBD1. The V gene end was trimmed by 4 bases and the J gene end by 2 bases; junction bases not matched to a gene: 3. The V gene's germline CDR1 is SGDLS and CDR2 YYNGEE. The CDR3 contains 14 residues.